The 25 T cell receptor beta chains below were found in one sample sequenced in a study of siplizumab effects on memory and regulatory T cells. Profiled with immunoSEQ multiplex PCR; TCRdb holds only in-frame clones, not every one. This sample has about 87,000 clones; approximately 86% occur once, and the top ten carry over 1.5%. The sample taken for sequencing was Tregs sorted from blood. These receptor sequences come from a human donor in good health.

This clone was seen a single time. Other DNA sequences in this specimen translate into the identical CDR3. The CDR3 nucleotides read TGTGCCAGCAGCGTAGCGGGGGGGGGCACAGATACGCAGTATTTT. Protein sequence: CASSVAGGGTDTQYF. The rearrangement joins TRBV9 to TRBJ2-3, with TRBD2 matching over 8 bases. This CDR3 is built from 15 residues. J was trimmed by 1 base and V by 0 bases; bases with no gene match: 1. Germline lookup yields CDR1 SGDLS and CDR2 YYNGEE.

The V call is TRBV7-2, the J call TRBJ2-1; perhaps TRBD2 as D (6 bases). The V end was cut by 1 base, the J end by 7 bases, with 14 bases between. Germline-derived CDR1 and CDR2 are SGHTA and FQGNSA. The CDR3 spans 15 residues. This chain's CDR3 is CASSLVGGLGNEQFF. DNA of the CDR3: TGTGCCAGCAGCTTAGTCGGGGGATTGGGAAATGAGCAGTTCTTC.

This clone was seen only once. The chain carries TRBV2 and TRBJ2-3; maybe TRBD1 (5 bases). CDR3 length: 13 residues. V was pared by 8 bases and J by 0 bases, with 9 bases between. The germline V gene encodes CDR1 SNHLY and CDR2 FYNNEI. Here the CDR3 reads CASGAASTDTQYF. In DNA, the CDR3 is TGTGCCAGCGGGGCAGCTAGCACAGATACGCAGTATTTT.

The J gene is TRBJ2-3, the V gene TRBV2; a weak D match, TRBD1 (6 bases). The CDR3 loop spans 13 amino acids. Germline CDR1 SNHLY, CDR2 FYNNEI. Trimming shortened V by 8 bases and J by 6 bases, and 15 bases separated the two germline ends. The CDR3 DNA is TGTGCCAGCTTATATTCTAGGGGGGATACGCAGTATTTT. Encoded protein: CASLYSRGDTQYF.

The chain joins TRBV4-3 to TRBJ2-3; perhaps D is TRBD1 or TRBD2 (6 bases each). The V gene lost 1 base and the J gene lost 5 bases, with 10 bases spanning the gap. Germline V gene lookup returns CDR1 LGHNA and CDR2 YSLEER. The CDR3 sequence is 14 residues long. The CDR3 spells CASSQGLGGDTQYF. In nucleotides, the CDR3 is TGCGCCAGCAGCCAAGGACTAGGGGGAGATACGCAGTATTTT.

The CDR3 DNA is TGTGCCAGCAGCCCAAGGACAGCCCTGGGCACAGATACGCAGTATTTT. This gives the protein CASSPRTALGTDTQYF. The chain joins TRBV5-6 to TRBJ2-3, with D possibly TRBD1 on 6 matching bases. V was cut by 4 bases and J by 1 base, with 16 bases left in between. This CDR3 has 16 residues. Germline V lookup: CDR1 SGHDT, CDR2 YYEEEE.

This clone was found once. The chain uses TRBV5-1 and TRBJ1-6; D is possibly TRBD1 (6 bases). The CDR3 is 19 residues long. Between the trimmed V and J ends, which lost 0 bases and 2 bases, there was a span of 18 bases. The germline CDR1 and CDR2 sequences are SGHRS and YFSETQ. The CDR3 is CASSLGDNRVSAYNSPLHF. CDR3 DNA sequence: TGCGCCAGCAGCTTGGGGGATAACAGGGTGAGCGCCTATAATTCACCCCTCCACTTT.

This chain's CDR3 is CASRAGIWGDTQYF. DNA for the CDR3: TGTGCCAGCAGGGCCGGGATTTGGGGGGATACGCAGTATTTT. V and J are TRBV7-9 and TRBJ2-3; the D gene could be TRBD1 or TRBD2 (5 bases each). With 6 bases removed from V and 6 bases from J, the gap between germline ends came to 16 bases. This CDR3 has 14 residues. Looked up from germline, CDR1 is SEHNR and CDR2 is FQNEAQ (reference sequence).

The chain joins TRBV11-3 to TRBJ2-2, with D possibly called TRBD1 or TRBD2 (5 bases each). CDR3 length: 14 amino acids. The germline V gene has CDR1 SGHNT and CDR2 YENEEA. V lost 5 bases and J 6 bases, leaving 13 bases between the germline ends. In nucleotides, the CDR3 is TGTGCCAGCAGCCCCCGTGAGGGGTCCGGGGAGCTGTTTTTT. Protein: CASSPREGSGELFF.

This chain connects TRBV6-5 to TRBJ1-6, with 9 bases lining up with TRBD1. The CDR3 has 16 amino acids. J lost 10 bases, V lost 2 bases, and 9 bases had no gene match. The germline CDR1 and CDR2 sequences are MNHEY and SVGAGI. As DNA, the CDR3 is TGTGCCAGCAGTTACACGGGACAGGGAAGTGGGTCACCCCTCCACTTT. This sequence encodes CASSYTGQGSGSPLHF.

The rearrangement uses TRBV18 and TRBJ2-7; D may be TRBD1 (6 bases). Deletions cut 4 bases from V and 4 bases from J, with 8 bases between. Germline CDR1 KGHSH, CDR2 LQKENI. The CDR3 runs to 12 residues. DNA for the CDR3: TGTGCCAGCTCACTCCAGGGGTACGAGCAGTACTTC. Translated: CASSLQGYEQYF.

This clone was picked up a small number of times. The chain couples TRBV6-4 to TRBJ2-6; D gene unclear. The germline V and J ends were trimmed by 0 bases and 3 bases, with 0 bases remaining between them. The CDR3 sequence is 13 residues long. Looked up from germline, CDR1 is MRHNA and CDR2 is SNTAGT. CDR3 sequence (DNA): TGTGCCAGCAGTGACTCTGGGGCCAACGTCCTGACTTTC. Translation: CASSDSGANVLTF.

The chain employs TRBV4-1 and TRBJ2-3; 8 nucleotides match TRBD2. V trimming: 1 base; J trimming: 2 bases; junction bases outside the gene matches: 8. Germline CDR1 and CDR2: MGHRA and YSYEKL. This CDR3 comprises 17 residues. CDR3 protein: CASSQGLRGAFTDTQYF. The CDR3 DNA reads TGCGCCAGCAGCCAAGGTTTGCGGGGGGCTTTCACAGATACGCAGTATTTT.

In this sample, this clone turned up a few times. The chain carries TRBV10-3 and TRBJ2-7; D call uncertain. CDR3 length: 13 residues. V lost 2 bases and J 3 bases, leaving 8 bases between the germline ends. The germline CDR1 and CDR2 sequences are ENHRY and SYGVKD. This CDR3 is CAISEGRYYEQYF. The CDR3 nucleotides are TGTGCCATCAGTGAGGGCCGGTACTACGAGCAGTACTTC.

CDR3 nucleotides: TGCGCCAGCAATTCGCTCTTTAAACAAAGGACAGTTACAACTAATGAAAAACTGTTTTTT. Its translation: CASNSLFKQRTVTTNEKLFF. The V and J genes are TRBV23-1 and TRBJ1-4, with D possibly matching TRBD1 (6 bases). Being an ORF, TRBV23-1 has a function that is uncertain. CDR3 length: 20 residues. V dropped 7 bases and J dropped 0 bases, with 27 bases sitting between them.

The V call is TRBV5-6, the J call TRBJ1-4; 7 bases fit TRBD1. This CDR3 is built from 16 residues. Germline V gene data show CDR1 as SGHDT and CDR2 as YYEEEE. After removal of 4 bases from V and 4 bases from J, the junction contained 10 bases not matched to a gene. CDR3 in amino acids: CASSIRGLTYNEKLFF. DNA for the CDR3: TGTGCCAGCAGCATAAGGGGGCTAACTTATAATGAAAAACTGTTTTTT.

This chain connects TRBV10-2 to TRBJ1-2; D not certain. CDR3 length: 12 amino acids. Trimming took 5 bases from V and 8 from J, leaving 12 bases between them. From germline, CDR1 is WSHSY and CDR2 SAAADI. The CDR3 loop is CASSPSGQGYTF. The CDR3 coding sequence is TGCGCCAGCAGTCCGTCGGGTCAAGGCTACACCTTC.

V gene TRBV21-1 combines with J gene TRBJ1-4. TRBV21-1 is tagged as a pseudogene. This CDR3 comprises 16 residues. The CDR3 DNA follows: TGTGCCAGCAGCCCCCCCGTGGGCCCCCCCTGCGGAAAACTGTTTTTT. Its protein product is CASSPPVGPPCGKLFF.

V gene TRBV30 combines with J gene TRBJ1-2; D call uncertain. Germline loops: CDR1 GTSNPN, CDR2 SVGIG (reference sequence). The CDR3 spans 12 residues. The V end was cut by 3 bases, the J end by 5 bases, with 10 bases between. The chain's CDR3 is CAWRRTAYGYTF. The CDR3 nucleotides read TGTGCCTGGAGAAGGACGGCTTATGGCTACACCTTC. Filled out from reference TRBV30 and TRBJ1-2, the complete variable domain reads SQTIHQWPATLVQPVGSPLSLECTVEGTSNPNLYWYRQAAGRGLQLLFYSVGIGQISSEVPQNLSASRPQDRQFILSSKKLLLSDSGFYLCAWRRTAYGYTFGSGTRLTVV.

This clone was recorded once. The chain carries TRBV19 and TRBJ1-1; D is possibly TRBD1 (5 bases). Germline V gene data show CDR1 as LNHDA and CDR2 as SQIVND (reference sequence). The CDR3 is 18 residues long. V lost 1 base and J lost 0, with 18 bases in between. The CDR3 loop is CASSIGSGRAAMNTEAFF. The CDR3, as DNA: TGTGCCAGTAGTATAGGATCTGGCAGGGCCGCTATGAACACTGAAGCTTTCTTT.

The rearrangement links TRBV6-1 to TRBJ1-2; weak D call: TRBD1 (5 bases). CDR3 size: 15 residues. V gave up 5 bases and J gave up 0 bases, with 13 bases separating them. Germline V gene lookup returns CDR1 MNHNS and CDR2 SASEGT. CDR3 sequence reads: CASSTHGQSNYGYTF. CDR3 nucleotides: TGTGCCAGCAGTACCCACGGACAATCTAACTATGGCTACACCTTC.

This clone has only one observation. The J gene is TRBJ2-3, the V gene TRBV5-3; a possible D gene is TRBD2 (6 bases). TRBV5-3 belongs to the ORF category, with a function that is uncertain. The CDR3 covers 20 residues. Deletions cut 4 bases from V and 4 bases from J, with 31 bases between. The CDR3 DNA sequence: TGTGCCAGAAGCCCTCGTGGCCTTAAACCGGGGGAGGTGTTTTCAGATACGCAGTATTTT. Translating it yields CARSPRGLKPGEVFSDTQYF.

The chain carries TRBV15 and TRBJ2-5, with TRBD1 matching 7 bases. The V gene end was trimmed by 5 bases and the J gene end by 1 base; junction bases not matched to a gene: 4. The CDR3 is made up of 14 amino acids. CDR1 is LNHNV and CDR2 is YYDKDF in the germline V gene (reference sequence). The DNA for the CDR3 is TGTGCCACCAGCCGGGACAGCCTCCAAGAGACCCAGTACTTC. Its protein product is CATSRDSLQETQYF.

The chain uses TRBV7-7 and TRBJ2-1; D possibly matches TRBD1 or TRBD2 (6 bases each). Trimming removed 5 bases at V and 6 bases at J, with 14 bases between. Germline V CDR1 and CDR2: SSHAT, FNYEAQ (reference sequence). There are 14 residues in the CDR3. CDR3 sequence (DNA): TGTGCCAGCAGCCTCGGGGGCCACCTCAATGAGCAGTTCTTC. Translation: CASSLGGHLNEQFF.

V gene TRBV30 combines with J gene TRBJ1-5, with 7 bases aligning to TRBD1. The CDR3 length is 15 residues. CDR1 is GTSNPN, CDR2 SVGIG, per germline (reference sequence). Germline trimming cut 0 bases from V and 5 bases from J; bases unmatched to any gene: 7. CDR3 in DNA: TGTGCCTGGAGTGTAGGGACAGCCTTCCATCAGCCCCAGCATTTT. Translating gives CAWSVGTAFHQPQHF. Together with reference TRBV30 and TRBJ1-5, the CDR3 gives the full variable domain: SQTIHQWPATLVQPVGSPLSLECTVEGTSNPNLYWYRQAAGRGLQLLFYSVGIGQISSEVPQNLSASRPQDRQFILSSKKLLLSDSGFYLCAWSVGTAFHQPQHFGDGTRLSIL.